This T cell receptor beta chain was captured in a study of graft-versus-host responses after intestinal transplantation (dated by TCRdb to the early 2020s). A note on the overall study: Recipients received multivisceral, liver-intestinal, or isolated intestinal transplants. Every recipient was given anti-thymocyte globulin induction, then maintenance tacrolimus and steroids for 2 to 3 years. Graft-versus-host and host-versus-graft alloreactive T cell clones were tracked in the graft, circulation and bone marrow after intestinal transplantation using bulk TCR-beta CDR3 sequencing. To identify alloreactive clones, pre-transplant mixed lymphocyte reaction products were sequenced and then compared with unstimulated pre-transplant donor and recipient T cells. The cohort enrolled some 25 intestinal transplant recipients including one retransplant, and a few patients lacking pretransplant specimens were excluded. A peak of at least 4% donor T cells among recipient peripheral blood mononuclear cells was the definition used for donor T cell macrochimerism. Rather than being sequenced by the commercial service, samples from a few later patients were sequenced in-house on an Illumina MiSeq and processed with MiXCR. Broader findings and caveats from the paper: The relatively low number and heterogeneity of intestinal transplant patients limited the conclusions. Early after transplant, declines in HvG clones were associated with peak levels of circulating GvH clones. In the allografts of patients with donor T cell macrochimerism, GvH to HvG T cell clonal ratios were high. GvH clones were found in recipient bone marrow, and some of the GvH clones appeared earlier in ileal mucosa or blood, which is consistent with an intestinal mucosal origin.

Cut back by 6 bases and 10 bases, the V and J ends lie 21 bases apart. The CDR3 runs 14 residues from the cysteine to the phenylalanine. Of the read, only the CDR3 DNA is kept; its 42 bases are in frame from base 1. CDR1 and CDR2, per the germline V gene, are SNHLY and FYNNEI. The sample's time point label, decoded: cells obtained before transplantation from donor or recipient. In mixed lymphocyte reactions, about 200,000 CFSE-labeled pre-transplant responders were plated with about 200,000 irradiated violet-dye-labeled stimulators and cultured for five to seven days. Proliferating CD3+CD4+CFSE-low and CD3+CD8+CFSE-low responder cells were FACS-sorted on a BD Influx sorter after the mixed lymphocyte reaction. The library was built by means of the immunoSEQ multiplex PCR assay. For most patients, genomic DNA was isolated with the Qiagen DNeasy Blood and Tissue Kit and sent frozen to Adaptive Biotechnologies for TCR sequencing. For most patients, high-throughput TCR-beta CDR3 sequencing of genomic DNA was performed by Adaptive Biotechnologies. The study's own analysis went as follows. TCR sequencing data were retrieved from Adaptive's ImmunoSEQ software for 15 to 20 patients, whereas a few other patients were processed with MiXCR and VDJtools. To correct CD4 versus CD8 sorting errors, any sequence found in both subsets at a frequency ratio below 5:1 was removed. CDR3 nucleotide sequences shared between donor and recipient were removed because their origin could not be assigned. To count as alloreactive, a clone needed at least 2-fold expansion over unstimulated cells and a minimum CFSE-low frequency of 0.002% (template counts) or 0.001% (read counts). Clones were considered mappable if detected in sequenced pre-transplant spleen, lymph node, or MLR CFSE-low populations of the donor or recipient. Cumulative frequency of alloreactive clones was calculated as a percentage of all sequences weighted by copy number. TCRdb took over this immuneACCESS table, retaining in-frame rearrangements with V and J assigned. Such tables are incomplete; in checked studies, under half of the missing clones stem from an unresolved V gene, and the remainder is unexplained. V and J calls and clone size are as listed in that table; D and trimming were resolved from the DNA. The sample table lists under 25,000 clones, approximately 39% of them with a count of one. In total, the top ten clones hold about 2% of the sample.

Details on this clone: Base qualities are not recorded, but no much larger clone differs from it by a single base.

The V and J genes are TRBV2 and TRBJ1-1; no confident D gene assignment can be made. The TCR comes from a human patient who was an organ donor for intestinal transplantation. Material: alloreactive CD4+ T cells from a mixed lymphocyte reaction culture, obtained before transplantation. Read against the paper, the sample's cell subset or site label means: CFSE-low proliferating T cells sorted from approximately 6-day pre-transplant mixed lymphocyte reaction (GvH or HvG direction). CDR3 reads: CASRPTGYQWVAFF. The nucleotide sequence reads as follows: TGTGCCAGCAGGCCGACTGGTTATCAGTGGGTAGCTTTCTTT.